This is a list of T cell receptor beta chains from one sample in a study of CD8+ T cells in alopecia areata. The assay was immunoSEQ multiplex PCR, and TCRdb's table has in-frame clones only and misses some. Among fewer than 200,000 clones, around 60% were seen once, and the ten largest hold roughly an eighth. The sequencing used CD8+ T cells sorted from blood, collected at week 24, from a patient treated with tofacitinib. These receptors were obtained from a human donor with alopecia areata. CDR3s include the opening cysteine and the closing phenylalanine or tryptophan. Fields, in order: V gene, D gene, J gene, clone size, CDR3 length, CDR3 DNA, CDR3 protein. A D gene is named only where the DNA matches it firmly. Clone size is not always given. Where it is, it says once, few, many or a class for expanded clones.

V gene: TRBV30
D gene: NA
J gene: TRBJ1-2
clone size: NA
CDR3 length: 14
CDR3 DNA: TGTGCCTGGAGTGGCATAGTGCCTAACTATGGCTACACCTTC
CDR3 protein: CAWSGIVPNYGYTF

V gene: TRBV11-2
D gene: TRBD1
J gene: TRBJ2-1
clone size: NA
CDR3 length: 14
CDR3 DNA: TGTGCCAGCAGCGGGGTGGACAGGGACAATGAGCAGTTCTTC
CDR3 protein: CASSGVDRDNEQFF

V gene: TRBV2
D gene: NA
J gene: TRBJ2-3
clone size: NA
CDR3 length: 11
CDR3 DNA: TGTGCCAGCCGACGTACAGATACGCAGTATTTT
CDR3 protein: CASRRTDTQYF

V gene: TRBV4-1
D gene: NA
J gene: TRBJ2-1
clone size: NA
CDR3 length: 12
CDR3 DNA: TGCGCCAGCTCTAGCTCCCACAATGAGCAGTTCTTC
CDR3 protein: CASSSSHNEQFF

V gene: TRBV29-1
D gene: NA
J gene: TRBJ2-7
clone size: NA
CDR3 length: 14
CDR3 DNA: TGCAGCGTTTTGCTGCTCGAAGAATTCTACGAGCAGTACTTC
CDR3 protein: CSVLLLEEFYEQYF

V gene: TRBV5-1
D gene: NA
J gene: TRBJ1-1
clone size: NA
CDR3 length: 15
CDR3 DNA: TGCGCCAGCAGCTTGGCCGGGGTTCCTGGCACTGAAGCTTTCTTT
CDR3 protein: CASSLAGVPGTEAFF

V gene: TRBV5-1
D gene: NA
J gene: TRBJ2-2
clone size: NA
CDR3 length: 11
CDR3 DNA: TGCGCCAGCAGAGGTCCCGGGGAGCTGTTTTTT
CDR3 protein: CASRGPGELFF

V gene: TRBV14
D gene: TRBD1
J gene: TRBJ2-7
clone size: NA
CDR3 length: 13
CDR3 DNA: TGTGCCAGCAGCCAAGCTAGGGGGCGCGAGCAGTACTTC
CDR3 protein: CASSQARGREQYF

V gene: TRBV10-3
D gene: TRBD1
J gene: TRBJ2-5
clone size: NA
CDR3 length: 11
CDR3 DNA: TGTGCCATCAGACAGGGGGTTGACCAGTACTTC
CDR3 protein: CAIRQGVDQYF

V gene: TRBV28
D gene: TRBD1
J gene: TRBJ2-2
clone size: NA
CDR3 length: 15
CDR3 DNA: TGTGCCAGCAGTTACGGACAGGGGGACACCGGGGAGCTGTTTTTT
CDR3 protein: CASSYGQGDTGELFF

V gene: TRBV12-5
D gene: NA
J gene: TRBJ1-1
clone size: NA
CDR3 length: 17
CDR3 DNA: TGTGCTAGTGGTTTGCCCGGGCCCTGGGCGGAGGACACTGAAGCTTTCTTT
CDR3 protein: CASGLPGPWAEDTEAFF

V gene: TRBV19
D gene: NA
J gene: TRBJ1-2
clone size: once
CDR3 length: 11
CDR3 DNA: TGTGCCAGTAGCGGAAATGAGGGCTACACCTTC
CDR3 protein: CASSGNEGYTF

V gene: TRBV6-5
D gene: NA
J gene: TRBJ2-7
clone size: NA
CDR3 length: 14
CDR3 DNA: TGTGCCAGCAGTTACACACAGGGCCTCTACGAGCAGTACTTC
CDR3 protein: CASSYTQGLYEQYF

V gene: TRBV5-1
D gene: NA
J gene: TRBJ2-2
clone size: NA
CDR3 length: 15
CDR3 DNA: TGCGCCAGCAGCTTGGACGTGCCACGGGCCGGGGAGCTGTTTTTT
CDR3 protein: CASSLDVPRAGELFF

V gene: TRBV7-4
D gene: NA
J gene: TRBJ1-2
clone size: NA
CDR3 length: 13
CDR3 DNA: TGTGCCAGCAGCGCAGGACCGAACTATGGCTACACCTTC
CDR3 protein: CASSAGPNYGYTF

V gene: TRBV7-9
D gene: TRBD1
J gene: TRBJ1-6
clone size: NA
CDR3 length: 15
CDR3 DNA: TGTGCCAGCAGCCCTCCGACAGGGACCCGCTCACCCCTCCACTTT
CDR3 protein: CASSPPTGTRSPLHF

V gene: TRBV4-2
D gene: TRBD2
J gene: TRBJ2-3
clone size: NA
CDR3 length: 19
CDR3 DNA: TGTGCCAGCAGCCAAGATCTTGGGCTAGCGGGGGTTTACACAGATACGCAGTATTTT
CDR3 protein: CASSQDLGLAGVYTDTQYF

V gene: TRBV29-1
D gene: TRBD1
J gene: TRBJ2-7
clone size: NA
CDR3 length: 15
CDR3 DNA: TGCAGCGGCAGAGGCGGGACAGGGTCTTCCTACGAGCAGTACTTC
CDR3 protein: CSGRGGTGSSYEQYF

V gene: TRBV7-7
D gene: NA
J gene: TRBJ2-3
clone size: NA
CDR3 length: 13
CDR3 DNA: TGTGCTAGCAGCCCTGGACCTGCAGATACGCAGTATTTT
CDR3 protein: CASSPGPADTQYF

V gene: TRBV29-1
D gene: NA
J gene: TRBJ2-3
clone size: NA
CDR3 length: 14
CDR3 DNA: TGCAGCGTTGAGGGTGTGGGGGCCGCAGATACGCAGTATTTT
CDR3 protein: CSVEGVGAADTQYF

V gene: TRBV5-1
D gene: NA
J gene: TRBJ1-4
clone size: NA
CDR3 length: 14
CDR3 DNA: TGCGCCAGCAGCTTGGAGTCGACAGGTGAAAAACTGTTTTTT
CDR3 protein: CASSLESTGEKLFF

V gene: TRBV10-2
D gene: NA
J gene: TRBJ2-2
clone size: few
CDR3 length: 13
CDR3 DNA: TGCGCCACTTCGCAGGGCCAGGCCGGGGAGCTGTTTTTT
CDR3 protein: CATSQGQAGELFF

V gene: TRBV11-2
D gene: NA
J gene: TRBJ1-6
clone size: few
CDR3 length: 16
CDR3 DNA: TGTGCCAGCAGCTCGGTCGGTCACTCCTATAATTCACCCCTCCACTTT
CDR3 protein: CASSSVGHSYNSPLHF

V gene: TRBV14
D gene: TRBD2
J gene: TRBJ2-7
clone size: NA
CDR3 length: 19
CDR3 DNA: TGTGCCAGCAGCCTAAACCTACTAGCGGGGGGGCTAAAATCCTACGAGCAGTACTTC
CDR3 protein: CASSLNLLAGGLKSYEQYF

V gene: TRBV7-9
D gene: TRBD1
J gene: TRBJ2-7
clone size: NA
CDR3 length: 14
CDR3 DNA: TGTGCCAGCAGCTCGGGACAGAAAAAATTGGAGCAGTACTTC
CDR3 protein: CASSSGQKKLEQYF

V gene: TRBV10-3
D gene: NA
J gene: TRBJ1-2
clone size: NA
CDR3 length: 14
CDR3 DNA: TGTGCCATCACTGGGGTCGGGGGCAGGGATGGCTACACCTTC
CDR3 protein: CAITGVGGRDGYTF

V gene: TRBV2
D gene: NA
J gene: TRBJ2-7
clone size: once
CDR3 length: 14
CDR3 DNA: TGTGCCAGCGGACCCGTGGTAGCAGTCCACGAGCAGTACTTC
CDR3 protein: CASGPVVAVHEQYF